The 30 T cell receptor beta chains reported below all come from one sample, sequenced in a study of CD8 T cells in ankylosing spondylitis. TCRdb processed the 5' RACE reads anew with MiXCR; each CDR3 protein has one entry. Of about 190,000 distinct CDR3 sequences listed, 10% to 15% were seen once; the top ten hold 9.5% to 12%. Material: blood, either unsorted or a sorted T cell fraction (not recorded which). Receptors were obtained from a female donor with ankylosing spondylitis or in good health (not recorded which).

This clonotype has at least ten counts. The genes are TRBV7-8 and TRBJ1-1, with 7 nucleotides matching TRBD1. The V gene's germline CDR1 is SGHVS and CDR2 FQNEAQ. V shed 5 bases, J shed 4 bases, and the junction held 13 bases outside the gene matches. The length of the CDR3 is 16 residues. The CDR3 loop is CASSGGVGGAFTEAFF. CDR3 nucleotide sequence: TGTGCCAGCAGCGGGGGGGTAGGGGGCGCGTTCACTGAAGCTTTCTTT.

This clonotype was seen repeatedly, ten times or more. CDR3 nucleotide sequence: TGCGCCAGCAGCCAAGAGTTGGGGAGTAGTACCGGGGAGCTGTTTTTT. It translates to CASSQELGSSTGELFF. The rearrangement links TRBV4-3 to TRBJ2-2; tentative D call: TRBD2 (5 bases). Germline CDR1 reads LGHNA; CDR2 reads YSLEER. V lost 0 bases, J lost 5 bases, and 13 bases lay in between. The CDR3 has 16 residues.

This clonotype was recorded many times. The chain couples TRBV7-9 to TRBJ2-1; D perhaps matches TRBD1 (5 bases). The CDR3 runs to 13 residues. The germline V gene has CDR1 SEHNR and CDR2 FQNEAQ (reference sequence). Trimming shortened V by 7 bases and J by 0 bases, and 7 bases separated the two germline ends. CDR3: CASMGPSYNEQFF. The CDR3 nucleotides are TGTGCCAGCATGGGGCCCTCCTACAATGAGCAGTTCTTC.

A single count supports this clonotype. CDR3 DNA: TGCGCCAGCCCCCGGGGGCAGCCCAACAATGAGCAGTTCTTC. Amino acid sequence: CASPRGQPNNEQFF. The V gene is TRBV23-1, the J gene TRBJ2-1; possibly TRBD1 or TRBD2 for D (6 bases each). TRBV23-1 is placed among ORFs of uncertain function. There are 14 residues in the CDR3. Trimming shortened V by 8 bases and J by 5 bases, and 16 bases separated the two germline ends.

CDR3 sequence reads: CASSLMRGRETQYF. The CDR3 DNA is TGTGCCAGCAGCTTAATGCGAGGGAGGGAGACCCAGTACTTC. The chain is built from TRBV7-2 and TRBJ2-5; D is possibly TRBD2 (6 bases). The CDR3 spans 14 residues. V was trimmed by 2 bases and J by 5 bases, leaving 12 bases between them. Germline assignment: CDR1 SGHTA and CDR2 FQGNSA.

The chain combines TRBV6-2 or TRBV6-3 with TRBJ2-4; D unclear. Germline values: CDR1 MNHEY, CDR2 SVGEGT. Trimming pared 1 base from V and 0 bases from J, leaving 7 bases between. The CDR3 spans 15 residues. CDR3 DNA: TGTGCCAGCAGTTACTACGACCTAGCCAAAAACATTCAGTACTTC. This encodes CASSYYDLAKNIQYF.

The table lists this clonotype with a few counts. The CDR3 region is CASSLPRGLAGDRADTQYF. CDR3 coding DNA: TGTGCCAGCAGCTTACCCAGAGGACTAGCGGGAGATCGGGCAGATACGCAGTATTTT. The genes are TRBV13 and TRBJ2-3, with 13 bases that match TRBD2. Germline CDR1 PRHDT, CDR2 FYEKMQ (reference sequence). Germline trimming cut 2 bases from V and 4 bases from J; bases unmatched to any gene: 12. The CDR3 consists of 19 residues.

The chain couples TRBV24-1 to TRBJ2-3, with 8 nucleotides matching TRBD1. V shed 9 bases, J shed 4 bases, and the junction held 8 bases outside the gene matches. This CDR3 contains 14 residues. The germline gives CDR1 KGHDR, CDR2 SFDVKD. The CDR3: CATLGQERPDTQYF. The CDR3 DNA is TGTGCCACCTTGGGACAGGAAAGACCAGATACGCAGTATTTT.

The V call is TRBV29-1, the J call TRBJ1-2, with 10 nucleotides matching TRBD1. This CDR3 contains 13 residues. Trimming took 7 bases from V and 2 from J; bases not matched to a gene: 4. CDR1 SQVTM and CDR2 ANQGSEA come from the germline V gene. CDR3 loop: CSGRDRGNYGYTF. Here the CDR3 DNA reads TGCAGCGGGCGGGACAGGGGCAACTATGGCTACACCTTC.

This clonotype has ten or more counts. The gene calls are TRBV7-9 and TRBJ1-1; 7 bases match TRBD1. Per the germline V gene, CDR1 is SEHNR and CDR2 is FQNEAQ (reference sequence). Losses at the gene ends were 0 bases for V and 1 base for J; bases not matched to a gene: 2. The CDR3 is 15 amino acids. Written as DNA, the CDR3 is TGTGCCAGCAGCTTAGCGGGACAGCAGAACACTGAAGCTTTCTTT. This codes for CASSLAGQQNTEAFF.

This clonotype came up many times. The chain carries TRBV5-6 and TRBJ2-4; D is perhaps TRBD1 (5 bases). CDR3 length equals 16 residues. CDR1 and CDR2 (germline): SGHDT, YYEEEE. V lost 0 bases to trimming and J lost 6 bases, with 16 bases between them. The CDR3 reads CASSLDLSARGNIQYF. CDR3 nucleotides: TGTGCCAGCAGCTTGGATTTGTCGGCAAGGGGAAACATTCAGTACTTC.

This clonotype came up a few times. The chain links TRBV20-1 to TRBJ2-2, with D tentatively TRBD2 (6 bases). Germline V lookup: CDR1 DFQATT, CDR2 SNEGSKA (reference sequence). V lost 5 bases to trimming and J lost 8 bases, with 21 bases between them. This CDR3 comprises 15 residues. In DNA, the CDR3 is TGCAGTGCTTACCACCCGGATAGCGGCAGGGGGGAGCTGTTTTTT. It encodes CSAYHPDSGRGELFF.

In this sample, this clonotype turned up many times. The chain recombines TRBV20-1 with TRBJ2-7; 11 bases match TRBD2. CDR3 length equals 13 residues. Germline loops: CDR1 DFQATT, CDR2 SNEGSKA (reference sequence). After removal of 4 bases from V and 8 bases from J, the junction contained 7 bases not matched to a gene. The chain's CDR3 is CSATGTSGPQQYF. CDR3 coding DNA: TGCAGTGCTACCGGGACTAGCGGCCCCCAGCAGTACTTC.

This clonotype was observed at least ten times. The chain recombines TRBV6-4 with TRBJ1-5, with D perhaps TRBD1 (6 bases). The CDR3 has 20 residues. Germline loops: CDR1 MRHNA, CDR2 SNTAGT. Trimming took off 6 bases at V and 9 bases at J, with 36 bases between the two ends. The CDR3 is CASRGLADRPDLSRSRPQHF. For the CDR3, the DNA is TGTGCCAGCAGGGGTCTGGCTGACAGGCCTGATTTGTCTAGGAGTCGGCCCCAGCATTTT.

The chain recombines TRBV20-1 with TRBJ2-2; unclear D gene. This CDR3 is built from 12 residues. V was trimmed by 8 bases and J by 1 base, leaving 8 bases between them. Looked up from germline, CDR1 is DFQATT and CDR2 is SNEGSKA (reference sequence). The CDR3 reads CSTTVNTGELFF. CDR3 bases: TGCAGTACTACAGTGAACACCGGGGAGCTGTTTTTT.

This clonotype occurred many times. The chain links TRBV30 to TRBJ2-3; 9 bases are shared with TRBD1. J was trimmed by 6 bases and V by 1 base; bases with no gene match: 2. CDR1 is GTSNPN and CDR2 is SVGIG in the germline V gene (reference sequence). CDR3 length: 13 amino acids. The CDR3 region is CAWSEGQGDTQYF. CDR3 in DNA: TGTGCCTGGAGTGAGGGACAGGGCGATACGCAGTATTTT.

The J gene is TRBJ2-2, the V gene TRBV20-1, with 8 bases lining up with TRBD2. This CDR3 spans 16 amino acids. Germline values: CDR1 DFQATT, CDR2 SNEGSKA (reference sequence). The ends lost 5 bases at V and 5 bases at J; junction bases unmatched: 13. The CDR3 coding sequence is TGCAGTGCTCGGGGGGGCGGCGGGAGAGATACCGGGGAGCTGTTTTTT. Translation gives CSARGGGGRDTGELFF.

This clonotype was counted ten times or more. The chain carries TRBV5-1 and TRBJ1-1, with D possibly being TRBD1 (6 bases). This CDR3 is 16 amino acids long. The germline CDR1 and CDR2 sequences are SGHRS and YFSETQ. Trimming removed 1 base from V and 1 base from J, with 14 bases in between. CDR3 DNA sequence: TGCGCCAGCAGCTTGTCGGTGGGGGCCGAGAACACTGAAGCTTTCTTT. Protein: CASSLSVGAENTEAFF. Full variable domain (remainder filled in from reference TRBV5-1 and TRBJ1-1): KAGVTQTPRYLIKTRGQQVTLSCSPISGHRSVSWYQQTPGQGLQFLFEYFSETQRNKGNFPGRFSGRQFSNSRSEMNVSTLELGDSALYLCASSLSVGAENTEAFFGQGTRLTVV.

This clonotype was observed at least ten times. CDR3 amino acids: CASSYSLAGSYNDQQFF. The CDR3 DNA sequence: TGTGCCAGCAGTTACTCACTAGCGGGGTCCTACAATGATCAGCAGTTCTTC. The chain links TRBV6-2 or TRBV6-3 to TRBJ2-1; 10 bases are shared with TRBD2. Germline V CDR1 and CDR2: MNHEY, SVGEGT. The CDR3 extends over 17 amino acids. Germline trimming cut 0 bases from V and 11 bases from J; bases unmatched to any gene: 13.

As concerns this clonotype: An end of the junction does not agree with germline; a read error may underlie this. The genes are TRBV7-8 and TRBJ2-1; the match to TRBD2 covers 10 bases. The CDR3 runs 17 residues. CDR1 and CDR2 (germline): SGHVS, FQNEAQ. In DNA, the CDR3 is TGTGCCAGCAGCTTTACCGGGACTAGCGCCTCCTACAATGAGCAGCTCTTC. Protein sequence: CASSFTGTSASYNEQLF.

This clonotype was recorded at least ten times. The gene calls are TRBV27 and TRBJ1-1, with D tentatively TRBD1 (5 bases). The CDR3 totals 15 residues. Germline-derived CDR1 and CDR2 are MNHEY and SMNVEV (reference sequence). V lost 6 bases, J lost 5 bases, and 19 bases lay in between. The DNA of the CDR3 is TGTGCCAGCAGCCGTCCGGGGGTCGGTGGAACTGAAGCTTTCTTT. As protein: CASSRPGVGGTEAFF.

The gene calls are TRBV20-1 and TRBJ2-5; D possibly corresponds to TRBD1 (6 bases). The CDR3 totals 14 residues. CDR1 is DFQATT and CDR2 is SNEGSKA in the germline V gene (reference sequence). V shed 4 bases and J shed 4 bases, with 16 bases lying between them. CDR3 region: CSATQVTGLETQYF. In DNA, the CDR3 is TGCAGTGCTACCCAAGTTACAGGGCTAGAGACCCAGTACTTC.

This clonotype has a handful of counts. This chain joins TRBV24-1 and TRBJ2-7; D unresolved. The V end was cut by 6 bases, the J end by 1 base, with 9 bases between. CDR1 and CDR2 (germline): KGHDR, SFDVKD. CDR3 size: 13 residues. The DNA for the CDR3 is TGTGCCACCAGTCGGGCCGGTTCCTACGAGCAGTACTTC. Translated, it gives CATSRAGSYEQYF.

The table lists this clonotype with a few counts. This may come from a read error, since a much larger clone is one base off. The V gene is TRBV7-3, the J gene TRBJ2-1; 12 bases agree with TRBD2. V was pared by 5 bases and J by 6 bases, with 2 bases of the junction left unmatched. The germline CDR1 and CDR2 sequences are SGHTA and FQGTGA. CDR3 length: 14 amino acids. This CDR3 reads CASSLTSGSNEQFF. The CDR3 DNA sequence: TGTGCCAGCAGCCTGACTAGCGGGAGCAATGAGCAGTTCTTC.

On this clonotype: The junction differs from germline at one of its ends, possibly a read error. V gene TRBV2 combines with J gene TRBJ2-5, with unresolved D. The CDR3 contains 11 residues. CDR1 is SNHLY and CDR2 is FYNNEI in the germline V gene. CDR3 region: CASKYGEAQYF. CDR3 nucleotide sequence: TGTGCCAGCAAGTACGGAGAGGCCCAGTACTTC.

This clonotype was found many times. This chain links TRBV7-2 with TRBJ2-3; D might be TRBD1 (5 bases). Trimming removed 4 bases from V and 1 base from J, with 6 bases in between. CDR3 size: 13 residues. Germline CDR1 and CDR2: SGHTA and FQGNSA. The CDR3 DNA reads as TGTGCCAGCAGCTCCAGGGGCACAGATACGCAGTATTTT. Protein sequence: CASSSRGTDTQYF.

This chain links TRBV10-3 with TRBJ1-3, with TRBD1 identical over 8 bases. The junction had 3 bases not matched to a gene; V was cut back by 4 bases and J by 1 base. Looked up from germline, CDR1 is ENHRY and CDR2 is SYGVKD. This CDR3 is 15 amino acids long. CDR3: CAISGGQGSGNTIYF. In DNA, the CDR3 is TGTGCCATCAGTGGCGGACAGGGATCTGGAAACACCATATATTTT.

This clonotype was found once. A much bigger clone sits one base away, suggesting this may be a read error. The chain employs TRBV5-1 and TRBJ2-1; D possibly uses TRBD1 or TRBD2 (6 bases each). Germline values: CDR1 SGHRS, CDR2 YFSETQ. With 4 bases removed from V and 8 bases from J, the gap between germline ends came to 13 bases. This CDR3 has 13 residues. This chain's CDR3 is CASSVGGRDEQFF. The CDR3 DNA reads TGCGCCAGCAGCGTCGGGGGCCGCGATGAGCAGTTCTTC.

This clonotype was picked up a small number of times. The gene calls are TRBV9 and TRBJ2-7; 7 bases line up with TRBD2. Losses at the gene ends were 0 bases for V and 3 bases for J; bases not matched to a gene: 6. Germline V CDR1 and CDR2: SGDLS, YYNGEE. This CDR3 region has 15 residues. Here the CDR3 reads CASSVGGGDVYEQYF. The CDR3 bases are TGTGCCAGCAGCGTAGGGGGAGGGGATGTCTACGAGCAGTACTTC.

The rearrangement uses TRBV3-1 and TRBJ2-1; perhaps TRBD2 as D (5 bases). The CDR3 contains 17 residues. V gave up 4 bases and J gave up 0 bases, with 16 bases separating them. Germline lookup yields CDR1 LGHDT and CDR2 YNNKEL (reference sequence). CDR3 amino acids: CASSRKLGSSSYNEQFF. As DNA, the CDR3 is TGTGCCAGCAGCCGAAAACTAGGTTCCAGCTCCTACAATGAGCAGTTCTTC.